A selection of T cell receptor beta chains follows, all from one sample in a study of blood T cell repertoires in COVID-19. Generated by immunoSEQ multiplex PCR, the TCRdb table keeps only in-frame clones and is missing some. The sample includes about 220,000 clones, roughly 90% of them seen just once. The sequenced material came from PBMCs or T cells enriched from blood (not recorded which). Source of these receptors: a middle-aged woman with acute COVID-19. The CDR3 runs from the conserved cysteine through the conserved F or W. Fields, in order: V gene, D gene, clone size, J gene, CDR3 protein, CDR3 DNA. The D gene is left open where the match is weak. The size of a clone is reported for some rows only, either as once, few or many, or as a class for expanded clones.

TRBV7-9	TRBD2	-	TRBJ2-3	CASSLARTSGTDTQYF	TGTGCCAGCAGCTTAGCTCGGACTAGCGGCACAGATACGCAGTATTTT
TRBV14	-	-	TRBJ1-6	CASSPRGNSPLHF	TGTGCCAGCAGCCCCAGGGGAAATTCACCCCTCCACTTT
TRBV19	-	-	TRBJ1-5	CASTPPGQIYSNQPQHF	TGTGCCAGTACCCCGCCTGGGCAGATTTATAGCAATCAGCCCCAGCATTTT
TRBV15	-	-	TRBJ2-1	CATSAGSSYNEQFF	TGTGCCACCAGCGCGGGGAGCTCCTACAATGAGCAGTTCTTC
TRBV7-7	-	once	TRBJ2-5	CASSLGAGLRETQYF	TGTGCTAGCAGCTTAGGAGCGGGTCTACGGGAGACCCAGTACTTC
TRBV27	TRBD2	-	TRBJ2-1	CASRTTSGGIYNEQFF	TGTGCCAGCAGGACGACTAGCGGGGGGATCTACAATGAGCAGTTCTTC
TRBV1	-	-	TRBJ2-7	CTSSITKRLAVSYEQYF	TGCACCAGCAGCATAACTAAGCGGCTAGCGGTTTCCTACGAGCAGTACTTC
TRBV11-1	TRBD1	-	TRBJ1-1	CASSPRTGVNTEAFF	TGTGCCAGCAGCCCCCGGACAGGGGTGAACACTGAAGCTTTCTTT
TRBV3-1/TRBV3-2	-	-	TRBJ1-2	CASSLQGQPNYGYTF	TGTGCCAGCAGCCTACAAGGACAGCCTAACTATGGCTACACCTTC
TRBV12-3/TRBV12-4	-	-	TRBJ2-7	CASSRDRYEQYF	TGTGCCAGCAGCCGCGACAGGTACGAGCAGTACTTC
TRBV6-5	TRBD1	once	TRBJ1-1	CASRWDRGEHTEAFF	TGTGCCAGCAGGTGGGACAGGGGAGAACACACTGAAGCTTTCTTT
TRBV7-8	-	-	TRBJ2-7	CASSRYRDYEQYF	TGTGCCAGCAGCCGATACAGGGACTACGAGCAGTACTTC
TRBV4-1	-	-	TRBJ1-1	CASSQEIIGPTGTEAFF	TGCGCCAGCAGCCAAGAAATTATAGGACCCACAGGGACTGAAGCTTTCTTT
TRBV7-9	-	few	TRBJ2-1	CASSPFGATYNEQFF	TGTGCCAGCAGCCCCTTTGGGGCCACCTACAATGAGCAGTTCTTC
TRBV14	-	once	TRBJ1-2	CASSRSMGHTVTGYTF	TGTGCCAGCAGCAGAAGCATGGGACATACTGTCACTGGCTACACCTTC
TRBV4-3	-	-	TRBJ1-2	CASSQERGGRGYTF	TGCGCCAGCAGCCAAGAAAGAGGGGGAAGAGGCTACACCTTC
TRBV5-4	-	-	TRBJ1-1	CASSTEVDDYTEAFF	TGTGCCAGCAGCACGGAGGTGGATGACTACACTGAAGCTTTCTTT
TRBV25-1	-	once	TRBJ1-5	CASSVPPAGAAREPQHF	TGTGCCAGCAGTGTCCCCCCGGCAGGGGCCGCAAGGGAGCCCCAGCATTTT
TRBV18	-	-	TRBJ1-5	CASSPGHDQPQHF	TGTGCCAGCTCACCGGGACACGATCAGCCCCAGCATTTT
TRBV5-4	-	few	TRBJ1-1	CASSRDRTKNTEAFF	TGTGCCAGCAGTCGCGACAGGACGAAGAACACTGAAGCTTTCTTT
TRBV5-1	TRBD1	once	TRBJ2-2	CASSLQGAPTGELFF	TGCGCCAGCAGCTTGCAGGGGGCGCCAACCGGGGAGCTGTTTTTT
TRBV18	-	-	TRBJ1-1	CASSPETMNTEAFF	TGTGCCAGCTCACCTGAGACAATGAACACTGAAGCTTTCTTT
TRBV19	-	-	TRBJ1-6	CASGGVSGNSPLHF	TGTGCCAGTGGAGGGGTTTCGGGGAATTCACCCCTCCACTTT
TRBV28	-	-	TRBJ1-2	CASSLFQGNYGYTF	TGTGCCAGCAGTTTATTTCAGGGTAACTATGGCTACACCTTC
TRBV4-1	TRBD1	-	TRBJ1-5	CASSSRQGPLNQPQHF	TGCGCCAGCAGCTCCCGACAGGGGCCGCTGAATCAGCCCCAGCATTTT
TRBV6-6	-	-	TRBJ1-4	CASSISRATNEKLFF	TGTGCCAGCAGTATTTCCAGGGCAACTAATGAAAAACTGTTTTTT
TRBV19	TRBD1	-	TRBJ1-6	CASSISGQGYKNSPLHF	TGTGCCAGTAGTATCTCCGGACAGGGGTACAAAAATTCACCCCTCCACTTT
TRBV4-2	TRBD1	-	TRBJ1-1	CASSQGDREAFF	TGTGCCAGCAGCCAAGGGGACAGGGAAGCTTTCTTT
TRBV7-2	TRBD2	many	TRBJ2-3	CASSFTSGGAGDTQYF	TGTGCCAGCAGCTTTACTAGCGGGGGGGCCGGGGATACGCAGTATTTT
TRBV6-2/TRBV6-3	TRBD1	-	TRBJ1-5	CASSRDRADNQPQHF	TGTGCCAGCAGTCGGGACAGGGCTGATAATCAGCCCCAGCATTTT
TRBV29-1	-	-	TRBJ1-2	CSVGTASAGYTF	TGCAGCGTTGGGACAGCCTCGGCTGGCTACACCTTC